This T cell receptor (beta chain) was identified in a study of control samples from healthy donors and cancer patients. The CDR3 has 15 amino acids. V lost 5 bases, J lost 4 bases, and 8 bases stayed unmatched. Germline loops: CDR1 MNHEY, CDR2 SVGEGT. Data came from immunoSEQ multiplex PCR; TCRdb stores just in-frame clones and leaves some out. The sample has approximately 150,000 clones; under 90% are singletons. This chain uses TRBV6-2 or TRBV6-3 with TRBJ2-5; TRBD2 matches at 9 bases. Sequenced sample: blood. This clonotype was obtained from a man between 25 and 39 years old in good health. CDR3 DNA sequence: TGTGCCAGCAGTACCGCGGCGGGAGGGCCAGAGACCCAGTACTTC. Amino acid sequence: CASSTAAGGPETQYF.